This T cell receptor beta chain was retrieved from a study of blood T cell repertoires in COVID-19. TCRdb's table, derived via immunoSEQ multiplex PCR, lists solely in-frame clones and lacks some. The top ten clones hold around 6% of a sample with about 200,000 clones, more than 70% of them seen once. This clone appeared once. The CDR3 runs to 13 residues. Trimming cost V 6 bases and J 6 bases, with 14 bases left between them. Germline values: CDR1 MNHNY, CDR2 SVGAGI (reference sequence). Sequencing used peripheral blood. The sequence was collected from a man aged 40-50 years with active or convalescent COVID-19. The chain couples TRBV6-6 to TRBJ1-2; the D gene is possibly TRBD1 (6 bases). The CDR3 spells CASSDGTSNGYTF. The CDR3 nucleotides are TGTGCCAGCAGCGATGGGACATCCAATGGCTACACCTTC.